This T cell receptor beta chain emerged from a study of blood T cell repertoires in COVID-19. Study-wide context: Sites across the United States, Italy and Spain contributed samples from acute and convalescent COVID-19.

Source study methods: Nucleated cell counts were estimated from reference gene primer amplification. Clones were sequenced by immunoSEQ multiplex PCR, and TCRdb holds only the in-frame ones, with some missing. V, J and clone size were drawn from that table, and D and trimming were deduced from the DNA. The top ten clones hold under 4% of a sample with about 370,000 clones, approximately 88% of them seen once. V was cut by 1 base and J by 2 bases, with 6 bases left in between. Germline CDR1 is SGHRS and CDR2 is YFSETQ. There are 13 residues in the CDR3. Seattle enrolled patients during active infection and tracked them longitudinally.

The clonotype was recovered from a woman aged 25 to 39 with COVID-19, enrolled during active disease. The V and J genes are TRBV5-1 and TRBJ1-1, with D uncertain. The sequenced material came from peripheral blood. CDR3 region: CASSLTDNTEAFF. Written as DNA, the CDR3 is TGCGCCAGCAGCTTGACAGATAACACTGAAGCTTTCTTT.